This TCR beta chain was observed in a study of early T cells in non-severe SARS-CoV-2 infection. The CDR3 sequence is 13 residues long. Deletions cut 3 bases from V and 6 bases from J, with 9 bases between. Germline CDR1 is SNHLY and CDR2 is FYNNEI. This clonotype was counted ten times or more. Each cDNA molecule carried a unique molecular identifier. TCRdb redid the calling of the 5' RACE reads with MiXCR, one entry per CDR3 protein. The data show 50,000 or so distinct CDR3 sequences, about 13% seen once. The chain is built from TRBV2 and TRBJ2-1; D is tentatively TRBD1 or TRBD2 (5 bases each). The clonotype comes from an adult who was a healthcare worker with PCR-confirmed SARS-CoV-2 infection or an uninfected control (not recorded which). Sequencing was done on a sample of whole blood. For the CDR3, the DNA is TGTGCCAGCAGTGAGGAGAGGGGCAATGAGCAGTTCTTC. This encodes CASSEERGNEQFF.